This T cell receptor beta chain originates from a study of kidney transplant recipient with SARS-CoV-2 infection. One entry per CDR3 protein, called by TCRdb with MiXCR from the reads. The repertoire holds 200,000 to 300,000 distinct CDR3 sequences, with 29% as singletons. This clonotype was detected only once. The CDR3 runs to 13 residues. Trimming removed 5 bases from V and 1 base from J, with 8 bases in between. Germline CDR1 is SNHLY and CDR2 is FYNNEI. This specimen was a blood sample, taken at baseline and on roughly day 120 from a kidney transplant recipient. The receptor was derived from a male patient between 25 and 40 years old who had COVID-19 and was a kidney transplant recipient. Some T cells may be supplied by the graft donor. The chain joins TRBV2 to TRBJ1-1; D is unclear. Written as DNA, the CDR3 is TGTGCCAGCAGTACCGGCAGGAACACTGAAGCTTTCTTT. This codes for CASSTGRNTEAFF.